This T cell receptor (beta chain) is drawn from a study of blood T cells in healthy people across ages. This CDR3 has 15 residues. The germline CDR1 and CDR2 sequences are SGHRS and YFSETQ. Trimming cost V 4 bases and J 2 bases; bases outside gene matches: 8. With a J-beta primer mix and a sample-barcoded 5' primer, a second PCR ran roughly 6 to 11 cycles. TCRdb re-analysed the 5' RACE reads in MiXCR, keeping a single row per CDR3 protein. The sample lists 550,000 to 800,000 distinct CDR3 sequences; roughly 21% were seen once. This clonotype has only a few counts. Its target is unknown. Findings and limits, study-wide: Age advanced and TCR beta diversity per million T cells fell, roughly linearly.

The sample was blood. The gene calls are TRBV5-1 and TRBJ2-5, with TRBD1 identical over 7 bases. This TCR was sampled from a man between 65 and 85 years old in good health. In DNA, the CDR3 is TGCGCCAGCAGCGCCCAGACAGGGAAGCAAGAGACCCAGTACTTC. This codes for CASSAQTGKQETQYF.